What follows describes a single T cell receptor (beta chain). The antigen is unknown. This CDR3 contains 15 residues. Per germline, CDR1 MNHGY and CDR2 SAAAGT. After removal of 6 bases from V and 0 bases from J, the junction contained 3 bases not matched to a gene. This sample was included in a study of T cells in localized non-small cell lung cancer. Whole-study findings and limits: Because only a single region of the tumor was sequenced, heterogeneity remains possible. Prolonged overall survival went with higher T cell density in the blood. Appearance in adjacent lung was seen for a median approximately 59 of the top 100 tumor clones. There was higher T cell clonality in uninvolved adjacent lung than in tumor, and it was highest there.

The assay was immunoSEQ multiplex PCR, and TCRdb's table has in-frame clones only and misses some. The repertoire holds 4,000 to 4,500 clones, with roughly 38% as singletons. The J gene is TRBJ2-2, the V gene TRBV6-8; TRBD2 agrees at 8 bases. The origin of this receptor is a woman aged 40 to 75 with stage I lung adenocarcinoma. This material consisted of lung tumor tissue, taken before any cancer treatment. CDR3 coding DNA: TGTGCCAGCAGCAGAGCGGGGGCGAACACCGGGGAGCTGTTTTTT. Its protein is CASSRAGANTGELFF.